This T cell receptor (beta chain) originates from a study of blood T cells in healthy people across ages. Between the trimmed V and J ends, which lost 1 base and 3 bases, there was a span of 14 bases. CDR3 length: 15 amino acids. The germline V gene encodes CDR1 SGHDT and CDR2 YYEEEE. The table lists this clonotype with a few counts. Then a second PCR, running about 6 to 12 cycles, was carried out with a sample-barcoded 5' primer and a J-beta primer mix. TCRdb called the 5' RACE reads again in MiXCR, with one record for every CDR3 protein. Counted here are some 930,000 distinct CDR3 sequences, roughly 29% occurring once; the ten biggest clones make up approximately 10%. These same data were also listed under a study on T cells of mothers and their children.

Sequencing used blood. The TCR comes from a woman aged 40 to 50 in good health. The V and J genes are TRBV5-6 and TRBJ2-7, with D perhaps TRBD1 (5 bases). The CDR3 nucleotides read TGTGCCAGCAGCTTGAGGGGCGCTGGATTCTACGAGCAGTACTTC. Translating it yields CASSLRGAGFYEQYF.